This TCR beta chain appears in the sequencing data of a study of T-cell memory formation after mild COVID-19. Via MiXCR, TCRdb re-called the 5' RACE reads, giving one row per CDR3 protein. The table includes about 340,000 distinct CDR3 sequences, 10% to 15% detected once. This clonotype was observed a handful of times. The CDR3 sequence is 15 residues long. The V gene lost 4 bases and the J gene lost 1 base, with 14 bases spanning the gap. Germline V CDR1 and CDR2: DFQATT, SNEGSKA (reference sequence). The chain combines TRBV20-1 with TRBJ2-1, with D perhaps TRBD2 (5 bases). This receptor was taken from a man aged 18 to 35 who had mild COVID-19 (a few samples of this study predate the infection). Cell type and time point are not known. Sequenced sample: PBMCs or a T cell subset sorted from them (not recorded which). CDR3 nucleotide sequence: TGCAGTGCTATGCCTGGACGGGGATCCTACAATGAGCAGTTCTTC. Translation: CSAMPGRGSYNEQFF.